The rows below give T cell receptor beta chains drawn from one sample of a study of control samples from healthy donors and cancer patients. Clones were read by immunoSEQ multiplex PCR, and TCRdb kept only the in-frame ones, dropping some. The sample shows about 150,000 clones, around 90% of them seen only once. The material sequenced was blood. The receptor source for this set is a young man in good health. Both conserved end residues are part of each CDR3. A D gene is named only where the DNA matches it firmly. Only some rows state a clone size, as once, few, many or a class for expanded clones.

cdr3_nt: TGTGCCAGTAGTCATTGGCAGGGGAACACTGAAGCTTTCTTT
cdr3_aa: CASSHWQGNTEAFF
v_call: TRBV19
d_call: .
clone_size: .
j_call: TRBJ1-1

cdr3_nt: TGTGCCAGCAGTGAAATAGGGGGCGGTTACGAGCAGTACTTC
cdr3_aa: CASSEIGGGYEQYF
v_call: TRBV2
d_call: TRBD1
clone_size: once
j_call: TRBJ2-7

cdr3_nt: TGCGCCAGCAGCTTGAAGGATACGCAGTATTTT
cdr3_aa: CASSLKDTQYF
v_call: TRBV5-1
d_call: .
clone_size: .
j_call: TRBJ2-3

cdr3_nt: TGTGCCAGTAGTATTAACAGGGGGCAGGCTGAAGCTTTCTTT
cdr3_aa: CASSINRGQAEAFF
v_call: TRBV19
d_call: TRBD1
clone_size: .
j_call: TRBJ1-1

cdr3_nt: TGTGCCAGCATACCCGTATCAGGGTTAAGGGAAGCTTTCTTT
cdr3_aa: CASIPVSGLREAFF
v_call: TRBV6-5
d_call: .
clone_size: .
j_call: TRBJ1-1

cdr3_nt: TGTGCCAGCAGTGAGATCTTGAGGGATGAAAAACTGTTTTTT
cdr3_aa: CASSEILRDEKLFF
v_call: TRBV6-1
d_call: .
clone_size: .
j_call: TRBJ1-4

cdr3_nt: TGTGCCAGCTCACCCACTTCAGATACGCAGTATTTT
cdr3_aa: CASSPTSDTQYF
v_call: TRBV18
d_call: .
clone_size: .
j_call: TRBJ2-3

cdr3_nt: TGTGCCAGCAGACGCGGACAGGGAGGAGAGACCCAGTACTTC
cdr3_aa: CASRRGQGGETQYF
v_call: TRBV5-4
d_call: TRBD1
clone_size: .
j_call: TRBJ2-5

cdr3_nt: TGCGCCAGCGTCACCACCCGGGACAGGGGCAATCAGCCCCAGCATTTT
cdr3_aa: CASVTTRDRGNQPQHF
v_call: TRBV10-1
d_call: TRBD1
clone_size: .
j_call: TRBJ1-5

cdr3_nt: TGTGCCAGCATCGGGGGGTGGAACTATGGCTACACCTTC
cdr3_aa: CASIGGWNYGYTF
v_call: TRBV28
d_call: .
clone_size: .
j_call: TRBJ1-2

cdr3_nt: TGTGCCAGTAACCGACAGACAGGGTTTGGAAACACCATATATTTT
cdr3_aa: CASNRQTGFGNTIYF
v_call: TRBV19
d_call: TRBD1
clone_size: .
j_call: TRBJ1-3

cdr3_nt: TGTGCCAGCAGTGATGTCTCGGAGGGACAGGGGGCGGTTCAGCCCCAGCATTTT
cdr3_aa: CASSDVSEGQGAVQPQHF
v_call: TRBV6-1
d_call: TRBD1
clone_size: .
j_call: TRBJ1-5

cdr3_nt: TGTGCCAGCAGTCGGACAGGGATTAGCGTAGTCTACGAGCAGTACTTC
cdr3_aa: CASSRTGISVVYEQYF
v_call: TRBV2
d_call: TRBD1
clone_size: .
j_call: TRBJ2-7

cdr3_nt: TGTGCCAGCAGTGATTTGTTGACAGCAACTAATGAAAAACTGTTTTTT
cdr3_aa: CASSDLLTATNEKLFF
v_call: TRBV6-1
d_call: .
clone_size: .
j_call: TRBJ1-4

cdr3_nt: TGTGCCAGCAGGACAGGGACTGAAGCTTTCTTT
cdr3_aa: CASRTGTEAFF
v_call: TRBV27
d_call: TRBD1
clone_size: .
j_call: TRBJ1-1

cdr3_nt: TGCGCCAGCAGCAGTACAGGGGTGGATGGCTACACCTTC
cdr3_aa: CASSSTGVDGYTF
v_call: TRBV5-1
d_call: TRBD1
clone_size: .
j_call: TRBJ1-2

cdr3_nt: TGTGCCAGCAGCTCCATCTTAGCGGGGGCCTACAATGAGCAGTTCTTC
cdr3_aa: CASSSILAGAYNEQFF
v_call: TRBV5-5
d_call: TRBD2
clone_size: .
j_call: TRBJ2-1

cdr3_nt: TGCGCCAGCAGCGCAGACAGGGGGACTGAAGCTTTCTTT
cdr3_aa: CASSADRGTEAFF
v_call: TRBV5-1
d_call: TRBD1
clone_size: .
j_call: TRBJ1-1

cdr3_nt: TGTGCCAGTAGTAGACAGTACGATGAGCAGTTCTTC
cdr3_aa: CASSRQYDEQFF
v_call: TRBV19
d_call: .
clone_size: .
j_call: TRBJ2-1

cdr3_nt: TGTGCCAGCAGTTCCTACGGGCAGGGGTCCCATCAGCCCCAGCATTTT
cdr3_aa: CASSSYGQGSHQPQHF
v_call: TRBV27
d_call: .
clone_size: .
j_call: TRBJ1-5

cdr3_nt: TGTGCCAGCAGCCCTTTGACTAGCGGGGGGAATAAGAATGAGCAGTTCTTC
cdr3_aa: CASSPLTSGGNKNEQFF
v_call: TRBV7-3
d_call: TRBD2
clone_size: .
j_call: TRBJ2-1

cdr3_nt: TGTGCCAGCTCACCAGGACGGGACTACACCTTC
cdr3_aa: CASSPGRDYTF
v_call: TRBV18
d_call: .
clone_size: .
j_call: TRBJ1-2